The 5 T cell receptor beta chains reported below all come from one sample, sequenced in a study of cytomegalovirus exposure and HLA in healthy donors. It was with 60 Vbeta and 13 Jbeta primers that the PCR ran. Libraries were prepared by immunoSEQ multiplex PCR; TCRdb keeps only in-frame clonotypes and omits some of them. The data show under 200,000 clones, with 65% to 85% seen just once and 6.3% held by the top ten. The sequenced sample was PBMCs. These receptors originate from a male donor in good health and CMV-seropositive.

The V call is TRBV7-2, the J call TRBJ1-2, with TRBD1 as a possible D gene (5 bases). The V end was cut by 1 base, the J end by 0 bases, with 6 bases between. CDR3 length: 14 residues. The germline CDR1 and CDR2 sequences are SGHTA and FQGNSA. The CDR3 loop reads CASSLGTPNYGYTF. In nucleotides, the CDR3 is TGTGCCAGCAGCTTAGGGACACCTAACTATGGCTACACCTTC.

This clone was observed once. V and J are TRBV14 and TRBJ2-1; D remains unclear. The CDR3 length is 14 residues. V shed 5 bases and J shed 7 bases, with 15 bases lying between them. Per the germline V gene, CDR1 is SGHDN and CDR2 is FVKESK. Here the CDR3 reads CASSEASVINEQFF. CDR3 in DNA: TGTGCCAGCAGCGAAGCAAGCGTGATAAATGAGCAGTTCTTC.

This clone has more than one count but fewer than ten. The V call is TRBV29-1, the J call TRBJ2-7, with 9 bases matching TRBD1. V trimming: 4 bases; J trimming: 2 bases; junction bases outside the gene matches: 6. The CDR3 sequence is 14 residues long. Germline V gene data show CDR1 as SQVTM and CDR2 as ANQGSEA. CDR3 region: CSVGGTGITYEQYF. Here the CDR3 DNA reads TGCAGCGTTGGAGGGACAGGGATCACCTACGAGCAGTACTTC.

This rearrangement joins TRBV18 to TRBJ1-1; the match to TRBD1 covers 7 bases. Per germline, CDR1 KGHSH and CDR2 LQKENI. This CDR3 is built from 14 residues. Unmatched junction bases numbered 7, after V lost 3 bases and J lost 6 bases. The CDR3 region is CASSPQTGKPEAFF. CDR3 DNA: TGTGCCAGCTCACCGCAGACAGGGAAACCTGAAGCTTTCTTT. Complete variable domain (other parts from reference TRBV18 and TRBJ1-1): NAGVMQNPRHLVRRRGQEARLRCSPMKGHSHVYWYRQLPEEGLKFMVYLQKENIIDESGMPKERFSAEFPKEGPSILRIQQVVRGDSAAYFCASSPQTGKPEAFFGQGTRLTVV.

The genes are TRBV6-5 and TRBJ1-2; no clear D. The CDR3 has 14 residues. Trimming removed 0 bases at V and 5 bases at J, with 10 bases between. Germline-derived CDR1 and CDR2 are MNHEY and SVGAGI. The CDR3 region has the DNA TGTGCCAGCAGTTACTCGGCTGGCGGGTATGGCTACACCTTC. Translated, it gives CASSYSAGGYGYTF.